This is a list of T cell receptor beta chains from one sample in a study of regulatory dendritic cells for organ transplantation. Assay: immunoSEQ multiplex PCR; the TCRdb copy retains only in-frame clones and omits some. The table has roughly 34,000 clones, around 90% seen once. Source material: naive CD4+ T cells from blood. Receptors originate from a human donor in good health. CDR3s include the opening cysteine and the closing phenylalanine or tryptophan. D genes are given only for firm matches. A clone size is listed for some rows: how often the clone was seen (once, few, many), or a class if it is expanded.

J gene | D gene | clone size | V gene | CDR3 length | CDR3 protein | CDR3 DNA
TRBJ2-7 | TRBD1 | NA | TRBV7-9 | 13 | CASSFPDRVEQYF | TGTGCCAGCAGCTTTCCGGACAGGGTCGAGCAGTACTTC
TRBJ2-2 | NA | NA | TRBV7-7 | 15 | CASSSRAGATGELFF | TGTGCTAGCAGCTCTAGGGCGGGCGCAACCGGGGAGCTGTTTTTT
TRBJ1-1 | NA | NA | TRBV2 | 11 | CASKLDTEAFF | TGTGCCAGCAAGCTGGACACTGAAGCTTTCTTT
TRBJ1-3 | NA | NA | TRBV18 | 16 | CASSPLEGVGGNTIYF | TGTGCCAGCTCACCACTTGAGGGGGTCGGTGGAAACACCATATATTTT
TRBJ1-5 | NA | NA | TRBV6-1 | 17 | CASSEGVFSYSNQPQHF | TGTGCCAGCAGTGAAGGAGTTTTTAGCTATAGCAATCAGCCCCAGCATTTT
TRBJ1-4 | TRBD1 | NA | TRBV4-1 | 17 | CASSHERTGGGDEKLFF | TGCGCCAGCAGCCATGAACGGACAGGGGGCGGAGATGAAAAACTGTTTTTT
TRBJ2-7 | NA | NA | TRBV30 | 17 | CAWSVPMGAVYVYEQYF | TGTGCCTGGAGTGTACCAATGGGCGCAGTGTACGTCTACGAGCAGTACTTC
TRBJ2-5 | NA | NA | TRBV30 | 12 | CAGGTSSGTQYF | TGTGCCGGGGGGACAAGCTCCGGGACCCAGTACTTC
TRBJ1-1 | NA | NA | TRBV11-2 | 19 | CASSLYPRGPLFVNTEAFF | TGTGCCAGCAGCCTATACCCCAGGGGCCCTCTCTTCGTGAACACTGAAGCTTTCTTT
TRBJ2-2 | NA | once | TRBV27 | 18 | CASSPRISGALPTGELFF | TGTGCCAGCAGTCCCCGAATATCAGGGGCGTTACCGACCGGGGAGCTGTTTTTT
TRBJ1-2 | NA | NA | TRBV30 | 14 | CAWSPTGFDYGYTF | TGTGCCTGGTCCCCTACGGGGTTCGACTATGGCTACACCTTC
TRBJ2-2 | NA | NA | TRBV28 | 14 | CASRRKPNTGELFF | TGTGCCAGCAGACGAAAACCCAACACCGGGGAGCTGTTTTTT
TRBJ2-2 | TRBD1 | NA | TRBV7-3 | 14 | CASSFNRGAGELFF | TGTGCCAGCAGCTTCAACAGGGGCGCCGGGGAGCTGTTTTTT
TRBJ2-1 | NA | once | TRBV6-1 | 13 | CASSRRPGNEQFF | TGTGCCAGCAGCAGGCGTCCCGGCAATGAGCAGTTCTTC
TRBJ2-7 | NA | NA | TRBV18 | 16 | CASSPVLGASSYEQYF | TGTGCCAGCTCACCTGTATTAGGGGCAAGCTCCTACGAGCAGTACTTC
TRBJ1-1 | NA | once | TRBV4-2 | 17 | CASSQAVVRYMNTEAFF | TGTGCCAGCAGCCAAGCCGTAGTGCGGTACATGAACACTGAAGCTTTCTTT
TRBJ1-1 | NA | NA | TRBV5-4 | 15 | CASSFPAARNTEAFF | TGTGCCAGCAGCTTCCCCGCCGCCCGGAACACTGAAGCTTTCTTT
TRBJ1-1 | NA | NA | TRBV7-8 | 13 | CASSLEVNTEAFF | TGTGCCAGCTCACTAGAGGTGAACACTGAAGCTTTCTTT
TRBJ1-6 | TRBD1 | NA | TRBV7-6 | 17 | CASSLGSGAGGRSPLHF | TGTGCCAGCAGCTTAGGATCAGGGGCAGGGGGCCGGTCACCCCTCCACTTT
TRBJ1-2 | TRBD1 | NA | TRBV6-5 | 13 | CASFRGQGSGYTF | TGTGCCAGCTTCCGGGGACAGGGATCTGGCTACACCTTC
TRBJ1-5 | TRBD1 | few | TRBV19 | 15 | CASTLQGAFGQPQHF | TGTGCCAGTACCTTACAGGGGGCATTCGGTCAGCCCCAGCATTTT
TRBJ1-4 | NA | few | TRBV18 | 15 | CASSPGPGANEKLFF | TGTGCCAGCTCACCAGGGCCGGGTGCTAATGAAAAACTGTTTTTT
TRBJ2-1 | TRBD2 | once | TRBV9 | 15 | CASSEGGGKNNEQFF | TGTGCCAGCAGCGAGGGCGGGGGGAAGAACAATGAGCAGTTCTTC
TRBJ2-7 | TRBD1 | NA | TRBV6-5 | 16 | CASSYHSRDRVYEQYF | TGTGCCAGCAGTTACCACTCCCGGGACAGAGTCTACGAGCAGTACTTC
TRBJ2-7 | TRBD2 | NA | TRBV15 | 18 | CATSRDPILAGSTYEQYF | TGTGCCACCAGCAGAGACCCAATACTAGCGGGTTCTACCTACGAGCAGTACTTC
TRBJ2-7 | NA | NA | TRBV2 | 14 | CASFRGPTAYEQYF | TGTGCCAGCTTTAGAGGCCCGACAGCCTACGAGCAGTACTTC
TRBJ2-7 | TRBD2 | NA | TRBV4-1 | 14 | CASSLSGRDYEQYF | TGCGCCAGCTCTCTTAGCGGGAGAGATTACGAGCAGTACTTC
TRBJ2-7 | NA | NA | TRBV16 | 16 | CASSPIGQTSSYEQYF | TGTGCCAGCAGCCCCATCGGGCAGACGAGCTCCTACGAGCAGTACTTC